This TCR beta chain was obtained from a study of cytomegalovirus exposure and HLA in healthy donors. Both 60 Vbeta primers and 13 Jbeta primers went into the PCR. The table came from immunoSEQ multiplex PCR; TCRdb's copy has only in-frame clones and leaves some out. The table shows about 140,000 clones, with approximately 76% occurring only once. Trimming at V came to 3 bases and at J to 0 bases, leaving 4 bases not matched to a gene. This CDR3 comprises 16 residues. In germline, CDR1 is SEHNR, CDR2 FQNEAQ (reference sequence). This clone was counted only a few times. What was sequenced was PBMCs. The chain carries TRBV7-9 and TRBJ2-7; TRBD2 agrees at 11 bases. This TCR was sampled from a man aged 35-49 years in good health and CMV-seronegative. The DNA for the CDR3 is TGTGCCAGCAGCTTGGGTACTAGCGGGAGCTCCTACGAGCAGTACTTC. It specifies CASSLGTSGSSYEQYF.